This TCR beta chain originates from a study of neurological immune-mediated disorders. J gave up 2 bases and V 3 bases, and 8 bases lay outside the gene matches. Germline V gene data show CDR1 as ENHRY and CDR2 as SYGVKD. The CDR3 runs to 16 residues. This clonotype has more than one count but fewer than ten. Unsorted libraries were generated from 2 million PBMCs held at -80 degrees C. With 10-nucleotide random UMIs, 5'RACE was used to make the cDNA. TCRdb fed the 5' RACE reads into MiXCR, producing one record per CDR3 protein. The sample lists some 46,000 distinct CDR3 sequences, roughly 4.1% occurring once.

This clonotype was sampled from a woman aged 55-70 years with multiple sclerosis. The chain carries TRBV10-3 and TRBJ2-3, with 7 bases identical to TRBD2. Sequencing was done on a sample of PBMCs. The CDR3 nucleotides read TGTGCCATCAGTGAACAACTCGGGGGGTTCACAGATACGCAGTATTTT. Its translation is CAISEQLGGFTDTQYF.